The 11 T cell receptor beta chains given below trace back to one sample, sequenced in a study of immune heterogeneity within non-small cell lung tumors. Bulk tumor genomic DNA was the template, and each sample received 450 to 750 ng. Several biopsies were collected from each primary tumor during surgery. They were spaced as far apart as possible within the tumor mass. Curative operations were performed on patients who had untreated, newly diagnosed non-small cell lung cancer. Amplifying TCR beta CDR3 involved multiplex PCR carried out with 32 V and 13 J primers. Using its own MiXCR run on the multiplex PCR reads, TCRdb lists one record per CDR3 protein. The repertoire holds 2,800 or so distinct CDR3 sequences, with just over 45% as singletons. The sequenced material came from lung tumor tissue. Receptors originate from an older woman with non-small cell lung cancer.

The chain employs TRBV20-1 and TRBJ1-2; 7 bases are shared with TRBD1. From germline, CDR1 is DFQATT and CDR2 SNEGSKA (reference sequence). This CDR3 is 15 amino acids long. Losses at the gene ends were 7 bases for V and 7 bases for J; bases not matched to a gene: 18. The CDR3 DNA reads TGCAGTGAGTCGGACCTCGGAGCAGGGGGGTTTGGCTACACCTTC. This codes for CSESDLGAGGFGYTF.

The chain employs TRBV12-3 or TRBV12-4 and TRBJ1-6; 9 nucleotides agree with TRBD1. Trimming removed 4 bases from V and 9 bases from J; junction bases left unmatched: 4. This CDR3 has 14 residues. This CDR3 reads CASSSGTGSSPLHF. CDR3 DNA: TGTGCCAGCAGTTCCGGGACAGGGTCTTCACCCCTCCACTTT.

V is TRBV6-1 and J is TRBJ2-1; D is possibly TRBD1 or TRBD2 (6 bases each). Germline CDR1 is MNHNS and CDR2 is SASEGT. Trimming removed 6 bases from V and 2 bases from J, with 23 bases in between. The CDR3 sequence is 18 residues long. The chain's CDR3 is CASRSHTGAFSAYNEQFF. The CDR3 nucleotides read TGTGCCAGCAGATCCCACACGGGGGCATTCAGCGCCTACAATGAGCAGTTCTTC.

The V and J genes are TRBV7-9 and TRBJ2-3; D call uncertain. V dropped 0 bases and J dropped 2 bases, with 6 bases sitting between them. Germline CDR1 and CDR2: SEHNR and FQNEAQ (reference sequence). The CDR3 is made up of 14 amino acids. The CDR3 loop reads CASSLAGSTDTQYF. The CDR3 DNA sequence: TGTGCCAGCAGCTTAGCTGGTTCCACAGATACGCAGTATTTT. The full variable domain, its missing parts supplied by reference TRBV7-9 and TRBJ2-3, is DTGVSQNPRHKITKRGQNVTFRCDPISEHNRLYWYRQTLGQGPEFLTYFQNEAQLEKSRLLSDRFSAERPKGSFSTLEIQRTEQGDSAMYLCASSLAGSTDTQYFGPGTRLTVL.

The V call is TRBV27, the J call TRBJ2-2; 10 nucleotides align to TRBD2. Germline V lookup: CDR1 MNHEY, CDR2 SMNVEV (reference sequence). The CDR3 runs to 14 residues. The V and J ends lost 6 bases and 3 bases, in that order; junction bases with no gene match: 1. The CDR3 region is CASSGTSDTGELFF. The DNA of the CDR3 is TGTGCCAGCAGCGGGACTAGCGACACCGGGGAGCTGTTTTTT.

The chain combines TRBV29-1 with TRBJ2-2, with D possibly being TRBD2 (5 bases). V lost 5 bases to trimming and J lost 2 bases, with 15 bases between them. Looked up from germline, CDR1 is SQVTM and CDR2 is ANQGSEA. This CDR3 comprises 15 residues. The CDR3 coding sequence is TGCAGCGTTACTAGTCCGAGCAGAAACACCGGGGAGCTGTTTTTT. Amino acids: CSVTSPSRNTGELFF.

J is TRBJ1-4 and V is TRBV2, with TRBD1 matching 7 bases. Germline-derived CDR1 and CDR2 are SNHLY and FYNNEI. The CDR3 runs 15 residues. After removal of 6 bases from V and 2 bases from J, the junction contained 6 bases not matched to a gene. The CDR3 reads CASSPTGATNEKLFF. DNA of the CDR3: TGTGCCAGCAGCCCTACAGGGGCGACTAATGAAAAACTGTTTTTT. Variable domain in full (rest from reference TRBV2 and TRBJ1-4): EPEVTQTPSHQVTQMGQEVILRCVPISNHLYFYWYRQILGQKVEFLVSFYNNEISEKSEIFDDQFSVERPDGSNFTLKIRSTKLEDSAMYFCASSPTGATNEKLFFGSGTQLSVL.

The chain carries TRBV2 and TRBJ1-5, with D possibly TRBD1 on 5 matching bases. The CDR3 extends over 15 amino acids. The germline V gene has CDR1 SNHLY and CDR2 FYNNEI. V dropped 5 bases and J dropped 4 bases, with 15 bases sitting between them. The CDR3 DNA sequence: TGTGCCAGCAGTATGGACAAAGGATCAAATCAGCCCCAGCATTTT. Translating it yields CASSMDKGSNQPQHF.

The chain combines TRBV28 with TRBJ2-7; D unclear. The CDR3 runs 14 residues. The V gene lost 3 bases and the J gene lost 0 bases, with 9 bases spanning the gap. CDR1 is MDHEN, CDR2 SYDVKM, per germline. CDR3 coding DNA: TGTGCCAGCAGTTTCACAGACATCTCCTACGAGCAGTACTTC. It translates to CASSFTDISYEQYF.

The V gene is TRBV6-2 or TRBV6-3, the J gene TRBJ2-1; 10 bases fit TRBD2. Trimming took 0 bases from V and 5 from J; bases not matched to a gene: 10. CDR1 is MNHEY and CDR2 is SVGEGT in the germline V gene. This CDR3 contains 18 residues. CDR3 residues: CASSYSVPGLATHNEQFF. The DNA for the CDR3 is TGTGCCAGCAGTTACTCGGTACCGGGACTAGCGACACACAATGAGCAGTTCTTC.

This clonotype was seen a few times. The V and J genes are TRBV30 and TRBJ2-6, with D possibly called TRBD1 or TRBD2 (5 bases each). Trimming stripped 2 bases from V and 0 bases from J, with 11 bases between. The germline CDR1 and CDR2 sequences are GTSNPN and SVGIG (reference sequence). The CDR3 consists of 16 residues. The DNA for the CDR3 is TGTGCCTGGAGTCCCAGGGAGCACTCTGGGGCCAACGTCCTGACTTTC. Protein: CAWSPREHSGANVLTF.